Listed below are T cell receptor beta chains from one sample, sequenced in a study of identical twins. TCRdb called the 5' RACE reads again in MiXCR, with one record for every CDR3 protein. The top ten hold about 4.5% of the sample, which has fewer than 900,000 distinct CDR3 sequences, approximately 22% seen once. The data were also submitted as part of a second study, on T cells expressing NK-cell markers.

The sample comprised PBMCs. These TCRs come from a woman between 18 and 29 years old in good health. Both conserved end residues are part of each CDR3. Fields, in order: D gene, V gene, clone size, J gene, CDR3 length, CDR3 DNA, CDR3 protein. A D gene is named only where the DNA matches it firmly. Clone size is given for some rows only: seen once, a few or many times, or a class if the clone is expanded.

D gene: -; V gene: TRBV20-1; clone size: many; J gene: TRBJ2-2; CDR3 length: 11; CDR3 DNA: TGCAGTGCTAGAAAGGCCGGGGAGCTGTTTTTT; CDR3 protein: CSARKAGELFF
D gene: TRBD2; V gene: TRBV5-1; clone size: -; J gene: TRBJ2-3; CDR3 length: 15; CDR3 DNA: TGCGCCAGCAGAGACCCAGCGGGAAGCACAGATACGCAGTATTTT; CDR3 protein: CASRDPAGSTDTQYF
D gene: -; V gene: TRBV20-1; clone size: few; J gene: TRBJ2-7; CDR3 length: 13; CDR3 DNA: TGCAGTGCCGGAGGGCAGGGGAAATACGAGCAGTACTTC; CDR3 protein: CSAGGQGKYEQYF
D gene: -; V gene: TRBV9; clone size: -; J gene: TRBJ1-2; CDR3 length: 13; CDR3 DNA: TGTGCCAGCAGCGTTGTGGGTGGTAGCGGCTACACCTTC; CDR3 protein: CASSVVGGSGYTF
D gene: -; V gene: TRBV12-3/TRBV12-4; clone size: many; J gene: TRBJ1-1; CDR3 length: 14; CDR3 DNA: TGTGCCAGCACTCAAAGGGGACTGAACACTGAAGCTTTCTTT; CDR3 protein: CASTQRGLNTEAFF
D gene: TRBD2; V gene: TRBV29-1; clone size: few; J gene: TRBJ2-3; CDR3 length: 13; CDR3 DNA: TGCAGCGTAGTCGGGGGGGCCGGAGATACGCAGTATTTT; CDR3 protein: CSVVGGAGDTQYF
D gene: -; V gene: TRBV20-1; clone size: many; J gene: TRBJ1-1; CDR3 length: 13; CDR3 DNA: TGCAGTGCTAGGGACGCGGCTAACACTGAAGCTTTCTTT; CDR3 protein: CSARDAANTEAFF
D gene: TRBD1; V gene: TRBV2; clone size: many; J gene: TRBJ2-5; CDR3 length: 15; CDR3 DNA: TGTGCCAGCAGACCGGGACAGGCGGGCCAAGAGACCCAGTACTTC; CDR3 protein: CASRPGQAGQETQYF
D gene: -; V gene: TRBV6-2/TRBV6-3; clone size: -; J gene: TRBJ2-3; CDR3 length: 14; CDR3 DNA: TGTGCCAGCATTGGGAGTTTTCTGGGAGATACGCAGTATTTT; CDR3 protein: CASIGSFLGDTQYF
D gene: TRBD2; V gene: TRBV5-5; clone size: few; J gene: TRBJ2-3; CDR3 length: 13; CDR3 DNA: TGTGCCAGCAGCTTAACTAGCGCAGATACGCAGTATTTT; CDR3 protein: CASSLTSADTQYF
D gene: -; V gene: TRBV4-2; clone size: -; J gene: TRBJ2-2; CDR3 length: 16; CDR3 DNA: TGTGCCAGCAGCCGCCTGGCGGGTTCAGCCACCGGGGAGCTGTTTTTT; CDR3 protein: CASSRLAGSATGELFF
D gene: TRBD2; V gene: TRBV6-1; clone size: -; J gene: TRBJ2-3; CDR3 length: 15; CDR3 DNA: TGTGCCAGCAGCCCCGGGAGGGGTGGCACAGATACGCAGTATTTT; CDR3 protein: CASSPGRGGTDTQYF
D gene: TRBD1; V gene: TRBV20-1; clone size: -; J gene: TRBJ1-6; CDR3 length: 15; CDR3 DNA: TGCAGTGCTAGAAGATGGACAGGGCAGAATTCACCCCTCCACTTT; CDR3 protein: CSARRWTGQNSPLHF
D gene: TRBD1; V gene: TRBV20-1; clone size: many; J gene: TRBJ2-3; CDR3 length: 15; CDR3 DNA: TGCAGTGCTAGAGATTGGGGACAGGGCACAGATACGCAGTATTTT; CDR3 protein: CSARDWGQGTDTQYF
D gene: -; V gene: TRBV7-9; clone size: few; J gene: TRBJ1-1; CDR3 length: 14; CDR3 DNA: TGTGCCAGCAGCCTGAAAGGGACGAACACTGAAGCTTTCTTT; CDR3 protein: CASSLKGTNTEAFF
D gene: -; V gene: TRBV7-9; clone size: -; J gene: TRBJ1-1; CDR3 length: 10; CDR3 DNA: TGTGCCGGCCGGCGGACTGAAGCTTTCTTT; CDR3 protein: CAGRRTEAFF
D gene: -; V gene: TRBV20-1; clone size: -; J gene: TRBJ2-1; CDR3 length: 14; CDR3 DNA: TGCAGTGGACGAGGGTTGTGGTCCTACAATGAGCAGTTCTTC; CDR3 protein: CSGRGLWSYNEQFF
D gene: TRBD1; V gene: TRBV7-8; clone size: -; J gene: TRBJ2-7; CDR3 length: 14; CDR3 DNA: TGTGCCAGCAGTTTCCGGGACAGGGGATACGAGCAGTACTTC; CDR3 protein: CASSFRDRGYEQYF
D gene: -; V gene: TRBV6-5; clone size: few; J gene: TRBJ1-1; CDR3 length: 14; CDR3 DNA: TGTGCCAGCAGTTACTCGAAGGGGAGCACTGAAGCTTTCTTT; CDR3 protein: CASSYSKGSTEAFF
D gene: -; V gene: TRBV10-2; clone size: few; J gene: TRBJ2-2; CDR3 length: 14; CDR3 DNA: TGCGCCAGCGGTAACAGGGCTGGGACCGGGGAGCTGTTTTTT; CDR3 protein: CASGNRAGTGELFF
D gene: -; V gene: TRBV6-2/TRBV6-3; clone size: few; J gene: TRBJ2-1; CDR3 length: 12; CDR3 DNA: TGTGCCAGCAGTCACGGGACGGCCGAGGGGTTCTTC; CDR3 protein: CASSHGTAEGFF
D gene: TRBD2; V gene: TRBV29-1; clone size: many; J gene: TRBJ2-1; CDR3 length: 16; CDR3 DNA: TGCAGCGTCGGGACTAGCGGGATGATGCGGCCCAATGAGCAGTTCTTC; CDR3 protein: CSVGTSGMMRPNEQFF
D gene: -; V gene: TRBV12-3/TRBV12-4; clone size: few; J gene: TRBJ2-7; CDR3 length: 13; CDR3 DNA: TGTGCCAGCAGCGTTCCGGGCCCCTACGAGCAGTACTTC; CDR3 protein: CASSVPGPYEQYF
D gene: -; V gene: TRBV25-1; clone size: few; J gene: TRBJ1-1; CDR3 length: 14; CDR3 DNA: TGTGCCAGCAGTGAATATGGCAGGGACGAGGTAGCTTTCTTT; CDR3 protein: CASSEYGRDEVAFF
D gene: TRBD2; V gene: TRBV5-6; clone size: few; J gene: TRBJ2-3; CDR3 length: 17; CDR3 DNA: TGTGCCAGCAGCGTGGGCTCGGGACTAGCGGGGGTAGATACGCAGTATTTT; CDR3 protein: CASSVGSGLAGVDTQYF
D gene: -; V gene: TRBV12-3/TRBV12-4; clone size: -; J gene: TRBJ2-3; CDR3 length: 15; CDR3 DNA: TGTGCCACTTCAACACATCCCACGTTGGAGGATACGCAGTATTTT; CDR3 protein: CATSTHPTLEDTQYF
D gene: TRBD1; V gene: TRBV5-1; clone size: -; J gene: TRBJ2-1; CDR3 length: 15; CDR3 DNA: TGCGCCAGCAGCTTCGGGACAGGGGGATTAGGTGAGCAGTTCTTC; CDR3 protein: CASSFGTGGLGEQFF
D gene: -; V gene: TRBV9; clone size: -; J gene: TRBJ2-3; CDR3 length: 16; CDR3 DNA: TGTGCCAGCAGCGTAGGTGGGGGTTTCTCCACAGATACGCAGTATTTT; CDR3 protein: CASSVGGGFSTDTQYF
D gene: TRBD2; V gene: TRBV7-9; clone size: few; J gene: TRBJ2-5; CDR3 length: 16; CDR3 DNA: TGTGCCAGCAGCCCGGGTCGGGACTACCTAAAAGAGACCCAGTACTTC; CDR3 protein: CASSPGRDYLKETQYF
D gene: TRBD1; V gene: TRBV5-1; clone size: -; J gene: TRBJ2-3; CDR3 length: 14; CDR3 DNA: TGCGCCAGCAGCTCACGCCCGGGACAGGGAACGCAGTATTTT; CDR3 protein: CASSSRPGQGTQYF
D gene: -; V gene: TRBV5-1; clone size: -; J gene: TRBJ2-6; CDR3 length: 20; CDR3 DNA: TGCGCCAGCAGCGGGAAGAAACCCGGACCCCTCTCCGCTGGGGCCAACGTCCTGACTTTC; CDR3 protein: CASSGKKPGPLSAGANVLTF
D gene: -; V gene: TRBV6-1; clone size: -; J gene: TRBJ1-5; CDR3 length: 13; CDR3 DNA: TGTGCCAGCAATGTCAGGGGAAACCAGCCCCAGCATTTT; CDR3 protein: CASNVRGNQPQHF
D gene: -; V gene: TRBV29-1; clone size: few; J gene: TRBJ2-5; CDR3 length: 14; CDR3 DNA: TGCAGCGTTGGGGCTATAAGGGATCCAGAGACCCAGTACTTC; CDR3 protein: CSVGAIRDPETQYF
D gene: -; V gene: TRBV7-2; clone size: few; J gene: TRBJ2-7; CDR3 length: 14; CDR3 DNA: TGTGCCAGCAGCTTAGTTACCCTCGGCAACGAGCAGTACTTC; CDR3 protein: CASSLVTLGNEQYF
D gene: TRBD1; V gene: TRBV12-3/TRBV12-4; clone size: few; J gene: TRBJ1-5; CDR3 length: 15; CDR3 DNA: TGTGCCAGCAACGCGCAGGGGGGGCTAAGTCAGCCCCAGCATTTT; CDR3 protein: CASNAQGGLSQPQHF
D gene: -; V gene: TRBV7-9; clone size: -; J gene: TRBJ2-7; CDR3 length: 12; CDR3 DNA: TGTGCCAGCAGCGGGGACTCGAACGAGCAGTACTTC; CDR3 protein: CASSGDSNEQYF
D gene: TRBD1; V gene: TRBV11-2; clone size: -; J gene: TRBJ2-3; CDR3 length: 16; CDR3 DNA: TGTGCCAGCAGCGATGTTATGACAGGGAACACAGATACGCAGTATTTT; CDR3 protein: CASSDVMTGNTDTQYF
D gene: -; V gene: TRBV9; clone size: -; J gene: TRBJ2-1; CDR3 length: 13; CDR3 DNA: TGTGCCAGCAGCGTAGAACCCCAGAATGAGCAGTTCTTC; CDR3 protein: CASSVEPQNEQFF
D gene: -; V gene: TRBV20-1; clone size: -; J gene: TRBJ1-1; CDR3 length: 15; CDR3 DNA: TGCAGTGCTAGAGATGGCCATCAGAGGAACACTGAAGCTTTCTTT; CDR3 protein: CSARDGHQRNTEAFF
D gene: -; V gene: TRBV11-3; clone size: many; J gene: TRBJ2-1; CDR3 length: 11; CDR3 DNA: TGTGCCAGCAGCTCCCCAGGTGAGCAGTTCTTC; CDR3 protein: CASSSPGEQFF
D gene: TRBD2; V gene: TRBV20-1; clone size: many; J gene: TRBJ2-1; CDR3 length: 15; CDR3 DNA: TGCAGTGCTAGAGATTCCAGCGGGGGGGCTCAGGAGCAGTTCTTC; CDR3 protein: CSARDSSGGAQEQFF
D gene: -; V gene: TRBV7-9; clone size: few; J gene: TRBJ2-5; CDR3 length: 14; CDR3 DNA: TGTGCCAGCAGTCCGCAGGGTTTGATGGAGACCCAGTACTTC; CDR3 protein: CASSPQGLMETQYF
D gene: -; V gene: TRBV6-5; clone size: -; J gene: TRBJ2-5; CDR3 length: 17; CDR3 DNA: TGTGCCAGCAGTTACTTGGTATCTCTGGCGAACCAAGAGACCCAGTACTTC; CDR3 protein: CASSYLVSLANQETQYF
D gene: TRBD1; V gene: TRBV6-5; clone size: -; J gene: TRBJ1-2; CDR3 length: 19; CDR3 DNA: TGTGCCAGCAGTTACTCGAAAGTCAGAACCGGGACAGGGTTTCTAGTAGGAACCTTC; CDR3 protein: CASSYSKVRTGTGFLVGTF
D gene: TRBD1; V gene: TRBV20-1; clone size: many; J gene: TRBJ2-7; CDR3 length: 12; CDR3 DNA: TGCAGTGCTAGGCCCTGGACAGGGGAGCAGTACTTC; CDR3 protein: CSARPWTGEQYF
D gene: -; V gene: TRBV20-1; clone size: few; J gene: TRBJ2-5; CDR3 length: 13; CDR3 DNA: TGCAGTGCTAAGGAGCTAGCCGCGGAGACCCAGTACTTC; CDR3 protein: CSAKELAAETQYF
D gene: -; V gene: TRBV20-1; clone size: few; J gene: TRBJ2-3; CDR3 length: 15; CDR3 DNA: TGCAGTGCTTCAAAGACGGATGCTAGCACAGATACGCAGTATTTT; CDR3 protein: CSASKTDASTDTQYF
D gene: -; V gene: TRBV6-6; clone size: -; J gene: TRBJ2-7; CDR3 length: 13; CDR3 DNA: TGTGCCAGCAGTTCCGTATCCCGGGCCGAGCAGTACTTC; CDR3 protein: CASSSVSRAEQYF
D gene: -; V gene: TRBV5-6; clone size: few; J gene: TRBJ1-4; CDR3 length: 14; CDR3 DNA: TGTGCCAGCAGCTTGGTGGGTTATAATGAAAAACTGTTTTTT; CDR3 protein: CASSLVGYNEKLFF
D gene: -; V gene: TRBV5-1; clone size: -; J gene: TRBJ2-7; CDR3 length: 18; CDR3 DNA: TGCGCCAGCAGCTACCCGGGACTTCCTGATGGCAACCCGTACGAGCAGTACTTC; CDR3 protein: CASSYPGLPDGNPYEQYF
D gene: -; V gene: TRBV30; clone size: few; J gene: TRBJ1-5; CDR3 length: 13; CDR3 DNA: TGTGCCTGGAGTGTGGAAGGATCTCAGCCCCAGCATTTT; CDR3 protein: CAWSVEGSQPQHF
D gene: -; V gene: TRBV20-1; clone size: few; J gene: TRBJ2-7; CDR3 length: 13; CDR3 DNA: TGCAGTGGGGCATCCTGGGGGTTTTACGAGCAGTACTTC; CDR3 protein: CSGASWGFYEQYF
D gene: TRBD2; V gene: TRBV7-2; clone size: -; J gene: TRBJ2-1; CDR3 length: 16; CDR3 DNA: TGTGCCAGCAGCCCCAGACTAGCGGGATTAAAAAATGAGCAGTTCTTC; CDR3 protein: CASSPRLAGLKNEQFF
D gene: -; V gene: TRBV7-2; clone size: few; J gene: TRBJ1-5; CDR3 length: 14; CDR3 DNA: TGTGCCAGCAGTATTTCAGAGTATTATCAGCCCCAGCATTTT; CDR3 protein: CASSISEYYQPQHF
D gene: -; V gene: TRBV7-7; clone size: few; J gene: TRBJ2-5; CDR3 length: 13; CDR3 DNA: TGTGCCAGCAGCTTACCCCCTCAAGAGACCCAGTACTTC; CDR3 protein: CASSLPPQETQYF
D gene: -; V gene: TRBV18; clone size: -; J gene: TRBJ2-3; CDR3 length: 13; CDR3 DNA: TGTGCCAGCTCACCACCGCTTGAGAATACGCAGTATTTT; CDR3 protein: CASSPPLENTQYF
D gene: -; V gene: TRBV5-1; clone size: many; J gene: TRBJ2-1; CDR3 length: 15; CDR3 DNA: TGTGCCAGTTCGGTAGGCACTAGCTCCTACAATGAGCAGTTCTTC; CDR3 protein: CASSVGTSSYNEQFF
D gene: TRBD1; V gene: TRBV5-1; clone size: few; J gene: TRBJ2-7; CDR3 length: 14; CDR3 DNA: TGCGCCAGCAGCTCCGGACAGGGGGCCTCCGAGCAGTACTTC; CDR3 protein: CASSSGQGASEQYF
D gene: TRBD2; V gene: TRBV11-2; clone size: once; J gene: TRBJ2-1; CDR3 length: 17; CDR3 DNA: TGTGCCAGCAGCTTCCCCCTGACTAGCGGGGGGGTCAATGAGCAGTTCTTC; CDR3 protein: CASSFPLTSGGVNEQFF
D gene: TRBD2; V gene: TRBV7-2; clone size: -; J gene: TRBJ2-3; CDR3 length: 15; CDR3 DNA: TGTGCCAGCAGCCAACTAGCGGGGGGGGTCGATACGCAGTATTTT; CDR3 protein: CASSQLAGGVDTQYF